What follows are 30 T cell receptor beta chains derived from one specimen sequenced in a study of CD8+ T cells in alopecia areata. It was cDNA, reverse transcribed from extracted RNA, that served as the sequencing template. Libraries were prepared by immunoSEQ multiplex PCR; TCRdb keeps only in-frame clonotypes and omits some of them. The data show 250,000 to 350,000 clones, around 64% seen once. Treatment of the sample: oral pan-JAK inhibitor, 5-10 mg twice daily. The sequenced sample was CD4+ T cells sorted from blood, obtained at approximately week 52, from a patient treated with tofacitinib. The receptors stem from a human donor with alopecia areata.

The chain links TRBV18 to TRBJ1-5; D perhaps matches TRBD1 (6 bases). Germline CDR1 reads KGHSH; CDR2 reads LQKENI. This CDR3 region has 16 residues. V lost 6 bases to trimming and J lost 5 bases, with 20 bases between them. CDR3 bases: TGTGCCAGCTCGCCTAACAGGGATGGTGGGCATCAGCCCCAGCATTTT. Translation: CASSPNRDGGHQPQHF.

This clone appeared a few times. The chain combines TRBV29-1 with TRBJ1-1, with 9 bases matching TRBD1. The V gene end was trimmed by 6 bases and the J gene end by 1 base; junction bases not matched to a gene: 6. Germline-derived CDR1 and CDR2 are SQVTM and ANQGSEA. The CDR3 runs to 14 residues. This CDR3 reads CSVARQGGNTEAFF. The CDR3 coding sequence is TGCAGCGTGGCACGACAGGGGGGGAACACTGAAGCTTTCTTT.

The chain joins TRBV4-1 to TRBJ1-5; D uncertain. Germline assignment: CDR1 MGHRA and CDR2 YSYEKL. V lost 0 bases and J lost 4, with 4 bases in between. The CDR3 runs to 13 residues. CDR3 bases: TGCGCCAGCAGCCAAGAACCAAATCAGCCCCAGCATTTT. Translation gives CASSQEPNQPQHF.

This clone has only one observation. The J gene is TRBJ2-6, the V gene TRBV7-2; 14 bases are a match to TRBD2. The CDR3 runs 17 residues. The ends lost 8 bases at V and 0 bases at J; junction bases unmatched: 3. Germline lookup yields CDR1 SGHTA and CDR2 FQGNSA. CDR3 region: CASGGLAGASGANVLTF. Here the CDR3 DNA reads TGTGCCAGCGGGGGACTAGCGGGAGCCTCTGGGGCCAACGTCCTGACTTTC.

This clone was seen a handful of times. The chain links TRBV30 to TRBJ2-1; D not certain. The V gene's germline CDR1 is GTSNPN and CDR2 SVGIG (reference sequence). The length of the CDR3 is 11 residues. The V gene lost 2 bases and the J gene lost 10 bases, with 9 bases spanning the gap. The chain's CDR3 is CAWSPRAEQFF. DNA for the CDR3: TGTGCCTGGAGTCCCCGGGCGGAGCAGTTCTTC.

The DNA for the CDR3 is TGTGCCAGTACCCAACAGGGAAACTATGGCTACACCTTC. Protein sequence: CASTQQGNYGYTF. The chain couples TRBV19 to TRBJ1-2; D might be TRBD1 (6 bases). The CDR3 spans 13 residues. Germline V lookup: CDR1 LNHDA, CDR2 SQIVND (reference sequence). V was pared by 7 bases and J by 2 bases, with 11 bases between. The full variable domain, its missing parts supplied by reference TRBV19 and TRBJ1-2, is DGGITQSPKYLFRKEGQNVTLSCEQNLNHDAMYWYRQDPGQGLRLIYYSQIVNDFQKGDIAEGYSVSREKKESFPLTVTSAQKNPTAFYLCASTQQGNYGYTFGSGTRLTVV.

The V and J genes are TRBV5-6 and TRBJ2-1; the D is unclear. The CDR3 is 14 amino acids. In germline, CDR1 is SGHDT, CDR2 YYEEEE. V shed 2 bases and J shed 7 bases, with 13 bases lying between them. CDR3 residues: CASSFLPQGNEQFF. The CDR3 nucleotides are TGTGCCAGCAGCTTTCTGCCCCAAGGGAATGAGCAGTTCTTC.

The CDR3 loop is CASSPPGPNSPLHF. CDR3 nucleotide sequence: TGTGCCAGCAGTCCCCCGGGCCCCAATTCACCCCTCCACTTT. The V and J genes are TRBV6-5 and TRBJ1-6, with D unresolved. The V end lost 5 bases, the J end lost 7 bases, and 12 bases lay between the germline ends. The CDR3 is made up of 14 amino acids. CDR1 and CDR2 (germline): MNHEY, SVGAGI.

This clone has more than one count but fewer than ten. The chain couples TRBV4-2 to TRBJ2-6; D is ambiguous. V dropped 0 bases and J dropped 5 bases, with 8 bases sitting between them. The CDR3 is 15 amino acids. Germline V gene lookup returns CDR1 LGHNA and CDR2 YNFKEQ. This CDR3 reads CASSQDRLRANVLTF. The CDR3 nucleotides are TGTGCCAGCAGCCAAGATCGCCTCCGGGCCAACGTCCTGACTTTC.

The V gene is TRBV2, the J gene TRBJ1-1, with 10 positions matching TRBD1. The CDR3 spans 13 residues. Losses at the gene ends were 5 bases for V and 8 bases for J; bases not matched to a gene: 5. Per the germline V gene, CDR1 is SNHLY and CDR2 is FYNNEI. The CDR3 protein is CASSPPGQGEAFF. CDR3 DNA: TGTGCCAGCAGTCCACCGGGACAGGGGGAAGCTTTCTTT.

This chain joins TRBV27 and TRBJ2-5, with D possibly called TRBD1 or TRBD2 (6 bases each). This CDR3 region has 14 residues. V was trimmed by 5 bases and J by 5 bases, leaving 15 bases between them. CDR1 is MNHEY, CDR2 SMNVEV, per germline (reference sequence). The CDR3 sequence is CASSPLRGRETQYF. The CDR3 DNA sequence: TGTGCCAGCAGTCCCCTACGGGGGCGGGAGACCCAGTACTTC.

The chain recombines TRBV7-2 with TRBJ2-6; D is unclear. Trimming left V 1 base short and J 0 bases short, with 7 bases between. Germline loops: CDR1 SGHTA, CDR2 FQGNSA. The CDR3 is 16 amino acids. The CDR3 is CASSLVSASGANVLTF. In DNA form, the CDR3 reads TGTGCCAGCAGCTTAGTGTCGGCCTCTGGGGCCAACGTCCTGACTTTC.

This rearrangement joins TRBV11-2 to TRBJ2-7; D may be TRBD1 or TRBD2 (5 bases each). The V end lost 2 bases, the J end lost 1 base, and 12 bases lay between the germline ends. CDR1 is SGHAT and CDR2 is FQNNGV in the germline V gene. This CDR3 spans 15 amino acids. The CDR3 is CASSLLRDGSYEQYF. The DNA of the CDR3 is TGTGCCAGCAGCTTACTCCGGGACGGATCCTACGAGCAGTACTTC.

The rearrangement joins TRBV2 to TRBJ2-5, with D tentatively TRBD2 (5 bases). This CDR3 spans 12 amino acids. V lost 7 bases, J lost 5 bases, and 11 bases lay in between. Per germline, CDR1 SNHLY and CDR2 FYNNEI. Here the CDR3 reads CASKGWEETQYF. The DNA of the CDR3 is TGTGCCAGCAAGGGTTGGGAGGAGACCCAGTACTTC.

The chain is built from TRBV7-9 and TRBJ1-4, with TRBD1 identical over 11 bases. The CDR3 totals 15 residues. Unmatched junction bases numbered 7, after V lost 7 bases and J lost 6 bases. Germline loops: CDR1 SEHNR, CDR2 FQNEAQ (reference sequence). DNA of the CDR3: TGTGCCAGCACAACTTGGGGACAGGGGGATGAAAAACTGTTTTTT. It encodes CASTTWGQGDEKLFF.

The chain joins TRBV25-1 to TRBJ1-1; no definite D call. The CDR3 covers 13 residues. CDR1 is MGHDK, CDR2 SYGVNS, per germline. The V end lost 6 bases, the J end lost 1 base, and 9 bases lay between the germline ends. The CDR3 sequence: CASRFQPNTEAFF. CDR3 in DNA: TGTGCCAGCAGATTCCAGCCGAACACTGAAGCTTTCTTT.

This chain links TRBV7-2 with TRBJ2-7; tentatively, D is TRBD1 or TRBD2 (6 bases each). The ends were cut back, 1 base at V and 6 bases at J, with 13 bases in the middle. Per germline, CDR1 SGHTA and CDR2 FQGNSA. The CDR3 extends over 14 amino acids. The CDR3 region has the DNA TGTGCCAGCAGCTTAGTTCGGGGGCAGTCCGAGCAGTACTTC. This translates into CASSLVRGQSEQYF.

V and J are TRBV30 and TRBJ2-2, with D hard to call. Germline-derived CDR1 and CDR2 are GTSNPN and SVGIG (reference sequence). The CDR3 has 12 residues. Deletions cut 7 bases from V and 6 bases from J, with 12 bases between. CDR3 DNA sequence: TGTGCCTCGGGTGTTAGCTCCGGGGAGCTGTTTTTT. It encodes CASGVSSGELFF.

This clone was picked up one time. This chain links TRBV7-2 with TRBJ2-1; D gene ambiguous. This CDR3 has 12 amino acids. V lost 1 base and J 8 bases, leaving 6 bases between the germline ends. CDR1 SGHTA and CDR2 FQGNSA come from the germline V gene. Here the CDR3 reads CASSLGWDEQFF. The DNA for the CDR3 is TGTGCCAGCAGCTTAGGATGGGATGAGCAGTTCTTC.

V is TRBV6-1 and J is TRBJ1-1; a weak D match, TRBD1 (5 bases). Trimming cost V 3 bases and J 0 bases, with 11 bases left between them. The CDR3 is 15 residues long. Germline values: CDR1 MNHNS, CDR2 SASEGT. The CDR3 bases are TGTGCCAGCAGTGATCTACCAGGGCTGAACACTGAAGCTTTCTTT. Translation gives CASSDLPGLNTEAFF.

The chain links TRBV30 to TRBJ2-2; no clear D gene. There are 13 residues in the CDR3. V lost 3 bases to trimming and J lost 6 bases, with 11 bases between them. The germline gives CDR1 GTSNPN, CDR2 SVGIG (reference sequence). CDR3 sequence (DNA): TGTGCCTGGAGATTCAAGTTTTCCGGGGAGCTGTTTTTT. This codes for CAWRFKFSGELFF.

The chain joins TRBV4-2 to TRBJ1-4, with a tentative D call TRBD1 (6 bases). V dropped 4 bases and J dropped 0 bases, with 18 bases sitting between them. The germline V gene has CDR1 LGHNA and CDR2 YNFKEQ. This CDR3 spans 18 amino acids. In DNA, the CDR3 is TGTGCCAGCAGCCCAAGATCCGTCGGGACACCAACTAATGAAAAACTGTTTTTT. Translated, it gives CASSPRSVGTPTNEKLFF.

This clone was counted once. DNA for the CDR3: TGTGCCAGCAGTGCAATCATACAGGGGAACTATGGCTACACCTTC. Amino acids: CASSAIIQGNYGYTF. The rearrangement uses TRBV6-5 and TRBJ1-2; 7 bases align to TRBD1. The CDR3 covers 15 residues. V lost 5 bases and J lost 2; bases outside the gene matches: 8. CDR1 MNHEY and CDR2 SVGAGI come from the germline V gene.

The chain joins TRBV30 to TRBJ2-5; 7 bases fit TRBD2. The CDR3 is made up of 15 amino acids. Losses at the gene ends were 4 bases for V and 4 bases for J; bases not matched to a gene: 12. Germline V gene sequence: CDR1 GTSNPN, CDR2 SVGIG (reference sequence). CDR3 region: CAWNVGLPGVETQYF. The CDR3 DNA is TGTGCCTGGAATGTGGGACTACCTGGCGTAGAGACCCAGTACTTC.

The gene calls are TRBV11-1 and TRBJ2-7; 8 bases map to TRBD1. This CDR3 region has 13 residues. V was pared by 3 bases and J by 5 bases, with 3 bases of the junction left unmatched. Germline V gene sequence: CDR1 SGHAT, CDR2 FQDESV (reference sequence). The CDR3 bases are TGTGCCAGCAGCTTTGACAGGGGCGACGAGCAGTACTTC. It is translated as CASSFDRGDEQYF.

Only one count was recorded for this clone. This chain joins TRBV30 and TRBJ1-1; TRBD1 is a possible D gene (5 bases). Germline loops: CDR1 GTSNPN, CDR2 SVGIG (reference sequence). V was cut by 1 base and J by 1 base, with 10 bases left in between. The CDR3 runs to 14 residues. The CDR3 coding sequence is TGTGCCTGGAGTGACAGGCGAAGGAACACTGAAGCTTTCTTT. The encoded protein is CAWSDRRRNTEAFF.

The chain uses TRBV29-1 and TRBJ2-3; D possibly corresponds to TRBD2 (5 bases). Germline CDR1 is SQVTM and CDR2 is ANQGSEA. The CDR3 is made up of 12 amino acids. The V end was cut by 6 bases, the J end by 6 bases, with 13 bases between. DNA of the CDR3: TGCAGCGTAGGACTTCTGGGGGATACGCAGTATTTT. Translation gives CSVGLLGDTQYF.

The chain joins TRBV29-1 to TRBJ1-5; perhaps TRBD1 as D (6 bases). CDR1 and CDR2 (germline): SQVTM, ANQGSEA. This CDR3 region has 12 residues. Trimming removed 6 bases at V and 7 bases at J, with 13 bases between. Here the CDR3 reads CSVRTGSQPQHF. DNA of the CDR3: TGCAGCGTAAGAACAGGGTCCCAGCCCCAGCATTTT.

This chain links TRBV29-1 with TRBJ2-3; no definite D call. There are 11 residues in the CDR3. V was shortened by 8 bases and J by 5 bases, with 11 bases between the two germline ends. CDR1 is SQVTM and CDR2 is ANQGSEA in the germline V gene. The CDR3 DNA is TGCAGCCTTTTTTACGGAGATACGCAGTATTTT. Protein sequence: CSLFYGDTQYF.

This chain links TRBV30 with TRBJ2-7, with 8 bases fitting TRBD2. The CDR3 length is 16 residues. Germline-derived CDR1 and CDR2 are GTSNPN and SVGIG (reference sequence). Unmatched junction bases numbered 12, after V lost 3 bases and J lost 2 bases. CDR3 residues: CAWSVGRGGPPYEQYF. DNA of the CDR3: TGTGCCTGGAGCGTCGGTCGCGGGGGGCCGCCCTACGAGCAGTACTTC.